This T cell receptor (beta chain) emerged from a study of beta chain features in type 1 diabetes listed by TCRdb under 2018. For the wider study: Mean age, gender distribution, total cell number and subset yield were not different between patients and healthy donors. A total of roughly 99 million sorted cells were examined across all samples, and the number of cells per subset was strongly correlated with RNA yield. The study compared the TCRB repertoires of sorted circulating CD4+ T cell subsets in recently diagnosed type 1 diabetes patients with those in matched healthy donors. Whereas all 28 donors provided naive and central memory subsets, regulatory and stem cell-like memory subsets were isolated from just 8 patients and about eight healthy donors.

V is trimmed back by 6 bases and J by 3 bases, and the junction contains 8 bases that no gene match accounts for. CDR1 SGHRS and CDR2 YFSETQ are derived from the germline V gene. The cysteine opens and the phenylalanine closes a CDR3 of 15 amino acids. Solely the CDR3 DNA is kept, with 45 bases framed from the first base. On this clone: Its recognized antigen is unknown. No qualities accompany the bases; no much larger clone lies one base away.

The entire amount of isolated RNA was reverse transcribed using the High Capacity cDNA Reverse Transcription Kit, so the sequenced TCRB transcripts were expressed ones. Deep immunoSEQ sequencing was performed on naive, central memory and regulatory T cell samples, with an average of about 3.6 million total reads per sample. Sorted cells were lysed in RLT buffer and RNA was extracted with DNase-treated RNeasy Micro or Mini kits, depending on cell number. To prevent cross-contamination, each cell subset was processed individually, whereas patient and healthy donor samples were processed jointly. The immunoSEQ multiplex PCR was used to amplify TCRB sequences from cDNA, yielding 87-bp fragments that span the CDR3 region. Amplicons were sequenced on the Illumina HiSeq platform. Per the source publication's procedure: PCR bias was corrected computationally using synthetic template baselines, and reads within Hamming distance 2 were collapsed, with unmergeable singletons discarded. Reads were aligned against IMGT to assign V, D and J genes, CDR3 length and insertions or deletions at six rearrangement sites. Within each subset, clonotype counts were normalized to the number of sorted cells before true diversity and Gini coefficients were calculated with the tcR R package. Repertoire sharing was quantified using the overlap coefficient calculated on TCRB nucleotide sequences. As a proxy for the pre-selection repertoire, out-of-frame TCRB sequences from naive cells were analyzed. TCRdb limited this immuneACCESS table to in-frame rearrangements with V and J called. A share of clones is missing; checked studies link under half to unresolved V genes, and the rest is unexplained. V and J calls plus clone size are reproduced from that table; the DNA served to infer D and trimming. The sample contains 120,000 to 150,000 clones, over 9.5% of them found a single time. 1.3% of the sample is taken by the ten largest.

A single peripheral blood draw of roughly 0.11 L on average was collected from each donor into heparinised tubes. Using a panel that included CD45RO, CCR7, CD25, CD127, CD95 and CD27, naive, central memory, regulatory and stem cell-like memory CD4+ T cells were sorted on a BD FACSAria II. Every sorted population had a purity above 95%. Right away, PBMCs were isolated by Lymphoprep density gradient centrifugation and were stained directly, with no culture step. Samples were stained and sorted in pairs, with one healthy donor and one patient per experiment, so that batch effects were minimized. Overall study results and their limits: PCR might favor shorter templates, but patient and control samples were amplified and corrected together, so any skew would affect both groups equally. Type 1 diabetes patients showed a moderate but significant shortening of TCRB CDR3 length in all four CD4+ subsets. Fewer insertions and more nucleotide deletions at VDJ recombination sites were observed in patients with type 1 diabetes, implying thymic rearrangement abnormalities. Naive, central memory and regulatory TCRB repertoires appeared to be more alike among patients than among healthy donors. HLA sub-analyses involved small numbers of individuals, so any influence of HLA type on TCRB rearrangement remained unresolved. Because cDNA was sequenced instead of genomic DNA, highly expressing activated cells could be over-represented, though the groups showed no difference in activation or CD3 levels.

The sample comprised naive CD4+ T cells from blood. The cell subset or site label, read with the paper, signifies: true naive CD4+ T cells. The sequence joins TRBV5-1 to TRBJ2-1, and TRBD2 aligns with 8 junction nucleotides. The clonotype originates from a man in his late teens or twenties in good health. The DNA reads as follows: TGCGCCAGCATTGAACCGGGACTAGACTACAATGAGCAGTTCTTC. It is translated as CASIEPGLDYNEQFF.